This entry lists 13 T cell receptor beta chains sequenced from one sample in a study of glioma-infiltrating T cells. The iRepertoire nested amplicon-rescue multiplex PCR amplified TCR alpha and beta CDR3s from RNA. TCRdb called the multiplex PCR reads again in MiXCR, with one record for every CDR3 protein. The sample holds approximately 140,000 distinct CDR3 sequences, approximately 24% seen once. The sequenced material came from glioma tissue, nonneoplastic brain tissue, or PBMCs (not recorded which). The receptor source for this set is a human donor with low-grade glioma or glioblastoma, undergoing nonglioma brain surgery, or in good health (not recorded which).

This clonotype showed up just a few times. The V and J genes are TRBV20-1 and TRBJ2-3; D remains unclear. V lost 3 bases and J lost 12, with 19 bases in between. The CDR3 consists of 13 residues. The germline V gene has CDR1 DFQATT and CDR2 SNEGSKA (reference sequence). The CDR3 coding sequence is TGCAGTGCTAGCCACCTCGGACGGACGAGTCAGTATTTT. It translates to CSASHLGRTSQYF.

This clonotype has only one observation. Just one base apart from a much larger clone, this may be a read error. V gene TRBV20-1 combines with J gene TRBJ1-2, with 7 bases lining up with TRBD1. The germline V gene has CDR1 DFQATT and CDR2 SNEGSKA (reference sequence). V gave up 5 bases and J gave up 13 bases; unmatched junction bases: 13. The CDR3 is made up of 12 amino acids. The CDR3 spells CSAAGDSHSGTF. The CDR3 coding sequence is TGCAGTGCTGCGGGGGACAGTCACTCTGGCACCTTC.

The rearrangement links TRBV6-2 or TRBV6-3 to TRBJ2-1, with D perhaps TRBD2 (7 bases). CDR3 size: 16 residues. The ends were cut back, 4 bases at V and 7 bases at J, with 20 bases in the middle. In germline, CDR1 is MNHEY, CDR2 SVGEGT. CDR3 nucleotides: TGTGCCAGCAGTTTATATTACGGGGGGCATGGGAATGAGCAGTTCTTC. Translated: CASSLYYGGHGNEQFF.

The gene calls are TRBV2 and TRBJ2-3; D gene unclear. Trimming stripped 5 bases from V and 6 bases from J, with 18 bases between. Germline-derived CDR1 and CDR2 are SNHLY and FYNNEI. The CDR3 is made up of 15 amino acids. Here the CDR3 DNA reads TGTGCCAGCAGTTACCCACGAACGCATACGGATACGCAGTATTTT. Translating gives CASSYPRTHTDTQYF. The full variable domain, its missing parts supplied by reference TRBV2 and TRBJ2-3, is EPEVTQTPSHQVTQMGQEVILRCVPISNHLYFYWYRQILGQKVEFLVSFYNNEISEKSEIFDDQFSVERPDGSNFTLKIRSTKLEDSAMYFCASSYPRTHTDTQYFGPGTRLTVL.

The table lists this clonotype with a count of one. This may be a read error: a much more frequent sequence differs by one nucleotide. The chain employs TRBV28 and TRBJ1-1; no reliable D call. V was pared by 6 bases and J by 2 bases, with 10 bases between. Germline CDR1 MDHEN, CDR2 SYDVKM. The length of the CDR3 is 13 residues. CDR3 protein: CASRKQTNTEAFF. The DNA for the CDR3 is TGTGCCAGCAGAAAACAAACTAACACTGAAGCTTTCTTT.

This clonotype was seen only a few times. The J gene is TRBJ2-1, the V gene TRBV24-1, with unresolved D. Germline assignment: CDR1 KGHDR and CDR2 SFDVKD. This CDR3 spans 13 amino acids. Trimming removed 3 bases from V and 5 bases from J, with 7 bases in between. The CDR3 protein is CATSDPPDNEQFF. CDR3 DNA sequence: TGTGCCACCAGTGATCCCCCGGACAATGAGCAGTTCTTC.

In this sample, this clonotype turned up many times. V is TRBV7-3 and J is TRBJ1-2; D not certain. V shed 2 bases and J shed 6 bases, with 10 bases lying between them. Germline CDR1 reads SGHTA; CDR2 reads FQGTGA. This CDR3 has 13 amino acids. CDR3 sequence reads: CASSLVFGDGYTF. CDR3 nucleotide sequence: TGTGCCAGCAGCTTAGTTTTTGGAGATGGCTACACCTTC.

The rearrangement joins TRBV10-3 to TRBJ2-5, with D maybe TRBD1 (6 bases). CDR1 ENHRY and CDR2 SYGVKD come from the germline V gene. V was cut by 6 bases and J by 4 bases, with 12 bases left in between. This CDR3 spans 13 amino acids. The CDR3 sequence is CAISRGLAETQYF. CDR3 bases: TGTGCCATCAGCAGGGGTTTGGCAGAGACCCAGTACTTC.

This clonotype was detected ten times or more. The V call is TRBV20-1, the J call TRBJ2-3; D is uncertain. The CDR3 sequence is 15 residues long. From germline, CDR1 is DFQATT and CDR2 SNEGSKA (reference sequence). Trimming took 6 bases from V and 1 from J, leaving 17 bases between them. CDR3 DNA sequence: TGCAGTGCCCTCCGTCCCCCGGTGGGCACAGATACGCAGTATTTT. This encodes CSALRPPVGTDTQYF.

The chain recombines TRBV24-1 with TRBJ2-3, with 11 bases that match TRBD2. The CDR3 has 17 amino acids. V gave up 5 bases and J gave up 0 bases; unmatched junction bases: 6. The germline gives CDR1 KGHDR, CDR2 SFDVKD. The CDR3 protein is CATSGLAGGGSTDTQYF. The CDR3 DNA sequence: TGTGCCACCAGTGGTCTAGCGGGGGGCGGTAGCACAGATACGCAGTATTTT.

The J gene is TRBJ1-5, the V gene TRBV2, with unresolved D. Trimming removed 8 bases from V and 0 bases from J, with 17 bases in between. The CDR3 spans 16 residues. The germline CDR1 and CDR2 sequences are SNHLY and FYNNEI. In nucleotides, the CDR3 is TGTGCCAGCCGTAGGTCGGCACAACATAGCAATCAGCCCCAGCATTTT. Translation gives CASRRSAQHSNQPQHF.

This clonotype was counted at least ten times. The J gene is TRBJ1-1, the V gene TRBV28, with a possible D match to TRBD1 (5 bases). V lost 1 base and J 6 bases, leaving 15 bases between the germline ends. Germline assignment: CDR1 MDHEN and CDR2 SYDVKM. The CDR3 covers 15 residues. DNA for the CDR3: TGTGCCAGCAGTTTATCGACGGCGGGGCGAGCTGAAGCTTTCTTT. Protein: CASSLSTAGRAEAFF.

This clonotype has only a few counts. The chain recombines TRBV2 with TRBJ2-3; TRBD2 matches 11 bases. The V gene's germline CDR1 is SNHLY and CDR2 FYNNEI. V lost 6 bases, J lost 10 bases, and 12 bases stayed unmatched. The CDR3 sequence is 15 residues long. The CDR3 sequence is CASRGTSGPPGAQYF. CDR3 DNA: TGTGCCAGCAGGGGGACTAGCGGTCCTCCGGGAGCGCAGTATTTT.